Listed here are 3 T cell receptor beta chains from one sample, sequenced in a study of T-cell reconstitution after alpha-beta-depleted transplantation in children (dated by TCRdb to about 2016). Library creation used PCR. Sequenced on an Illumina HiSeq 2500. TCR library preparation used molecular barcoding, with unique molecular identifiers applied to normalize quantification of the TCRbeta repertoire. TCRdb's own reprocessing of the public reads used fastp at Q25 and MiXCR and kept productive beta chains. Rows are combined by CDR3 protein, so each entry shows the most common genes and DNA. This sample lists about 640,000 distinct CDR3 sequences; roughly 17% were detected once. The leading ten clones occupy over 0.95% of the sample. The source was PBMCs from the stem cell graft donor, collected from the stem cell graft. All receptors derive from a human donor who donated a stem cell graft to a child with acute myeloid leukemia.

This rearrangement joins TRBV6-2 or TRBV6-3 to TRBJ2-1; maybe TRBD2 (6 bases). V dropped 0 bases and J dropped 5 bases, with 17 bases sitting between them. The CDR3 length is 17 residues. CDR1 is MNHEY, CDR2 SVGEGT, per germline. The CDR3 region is CASSYSAGRLSNNEQFF. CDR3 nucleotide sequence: TGTGCCAGCAGTTACTCAGCGGGTCGACTTTCAAACAATGAGCAGTTCTTC.

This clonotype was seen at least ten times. CDR3 sequence reads: CSAISDRGLGYGYTF. CDR3 coding DNA: TGCAGTGCAATATCGGACAGGGGGCTTGGGTATGGCTACACCTTC. The chain carries TRBV20-1 and TRBJ1-2; 11 positions match TRBD1. In germline, CDR1 is DFQATT, CDR2 SNEGSKA (reference sequence). V dropped 6 bases and J dropped 5; count of bases not matched to a gene: 11. The CDR3 contains 15 residues.

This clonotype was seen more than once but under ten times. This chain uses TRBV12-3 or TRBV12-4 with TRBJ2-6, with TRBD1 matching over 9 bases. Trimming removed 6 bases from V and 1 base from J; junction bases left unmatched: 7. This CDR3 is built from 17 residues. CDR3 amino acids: CASSPGTGRSGANVLTF. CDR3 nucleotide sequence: TGTGCCAGCAGCCCCGGGACAGGGCGTTCTGGGGCCAACGTCCTGACTTTC.